This TCR beta chain was sequenced in a study of T cell repertoires in cytomegalovirus infection. Study-level information: CMV infection and matching HLA type were both indicated by public TCR beta signatures.

In its sample, this clonotype was seen a few times. What it recognizes is unknown. TCRdb re-called the reads through MiXCR, storing one row per CDR3 protein. The sample holds about 310,000 distinct CDR3 sequences, 20% to 25% seen once. CDR3 length: 15 amino acids. V shed 3 bases, J shed 1 base, and the junction held 5 bases outside the gene matches. CDR1 SGHRS and CDR2 YFSETQ come from the germline V gene. The chain joins TRBV5-1 to TRBJ1-1; 8 bases match TRBD1. The specimen comprised cultured PBMCs, sampled from culture after CMV antigen stimulation. This TCR came from a human donor in good health (CMV status not recorded). Some clones in this sample may be carry-over from other donors' samples. The CDR3 region has the DNA TGCGCCAGCAGCTGGACCGGGACAGGGAACACTGAAGCTTTCTTT. Translation gives CASSWTGTGNTEAFF. Filled out from reference TRBV5-1 and TRBJ1-1, the complete variable domain reads KAGVTQTPRYLIKTRGQQVTLSCSPISGHRSVSWYQQTPGQGLQFLFEYFSETQRNKGNFPGRFSGRQFSNSRSEMNVSTLELGDSALYLCASSWTGTGNTEAFFGQGTRLTVV.